This T cell receptor beta chain was obtained from a study of vaccination effects on CD4 cells after COVID-19 (dated 2022 in TCRdb). General notes on the study: Two doses of either the BNT162b2 or the mRNA-1273 mRNA SARS-CoV-2 vaccine were administered to participants. The full study included some eleven COVID-19 convalescent patients and a few SARS-CoV-2-naive healthy vaccine recipients. In both COVID-19 convalescent patients and infection-naive vaccine recipients, the study compared SARS-CoV-2 spike-specific CD4+ TCR repertoires from before mRNA vaccination with those from after it. The Oncomine TCR Beta short-read assay on an Illumina iSeq 100 was used to sequence cultures from other donors in the study.

As regards this clone: The clone's antigen remains unknown. No base quality values were provided; no much bigger clone lies one nucleotide off.

To identify antigen-specific CD4+ T cell clonotypes by their expansion, the ViraFEST assay first stimulated PBMC with viral peptide pools and then applied TCR sequencing. After around ten days of culture, CD4+ T cells were isolated with the EasySep CD4+ T cell isolation kit. The absence of prior SARS-CoV-2 infection in healthy vaccine recipients was confirmed by negative nucleocapsid antibodies before and after vaccination. Fewer than 2.5 million PBMC per well were cultured in IMDM with 5% human AB serum, 9 to 10 IU/ml IL-2 and gentamicin, plus 10 ug/ml peptides. On days 3 and 7, half of the culture medium was replaced with fresh IL-2-containing medium. Unless noted otherwise, every peptide stimulation condition was grown in triplicate wells. Using Ficoll-Paque Plus gradient centrifugation, PBMC were separated from whole blood and then either used fresh or cryopreserved at -140C. The spike proteins of SARS-CoV-2 and of the common cold coronaviruses HCoV-NL63, HCoV-OC43 and HCoV-229E were spanned by overlapping peptide pools. The QIAamp micro DNA kit was used to extract genomic DNA from the cultured CD4+ T cells.

General findings and caveats noted by the study authors: Among healthy vaccine recipients, nearly all vaccine-induced clones were SARS-CoV-2 mono-reactive, and only 1 of 255 was cross-reactive with common cold coronaviruses. Both infection-induced and vaccine-induced clones contracted markedly at late post-vaccination timepoints, which is consistent with waning T cell responses. Limitations of the study were the small number of convalescent patients and the absence of early post-infection timepoints.

The library was prepared using the immunoSEQ multiplex PCR assay. TCR beta CDR3 sequencing was performed on DNA from the cultured, isolated CD4+ T cells. Regarding the original processing steps: Non-productive TCR sequences were discarded, and reads were trimmed to the CDR3 region, with only CDR3s of 7 or more amino acids retained. The MANAFEST web app was used to identify antigen-specific clonotypes by comparing expansion in peptide wells with expansion in reference cultures. To count as positive, a clone had to show expansion at FDR<0.05 compared with the reference and with all other wells, an odds ratio above 5, and a frequency above 0.1% in two replicate wells. A clonotype was defined as cross-reactive if the clonotype was significantly expanded both in SARS-CoV-2 spike wells and in at least one common cold coronavirus spike condition. Using the stringdist R package, CDR3 similarity was measured by Levenshtein distance, and unrooted trees were constructed with ape in R 3.6.1. As stored in TCRdb, this immuneACCESS dataset retains in-frame rearrangements with V and J assigned. A fraction of the clones does not appear; measured against another copy, unresolved V genes explain less than half of the discrepancy, and the remainder lacks a known reason. V and J calls plus clone size are reproduced from that table; the DNA served to infer D and trimming. Counted in this sample were about 63,000 clones; approximately 71% of them appeared once. The top ten clonotypes cover about 3.7% of the sample.

V and J are truncated by 5 bases and 3 bases respectively, leaving an intervening sequence of 8 bases. The CDR3 runs 13 amino acids, cysteine and phenylalanine included. Only the CDR3 part of the read is kept: 39 bases, read in frame from the first base. From a lookup of the germline V gene, CDR1 and CDR2 are SGHRS and YFSETQ. Recombination linked TRBV5-1 to TRBJ1-4, with the D gene call left open. This receptor was taken from a human donor who received a COVID-19 vaccine. The specimen was CD4+ T cells from PBMCs cultured with HCoV-OC43 spike peptides, collected before COVID-19 vaccination. The cell subset or site label here, explained by the study, means: HCoV-OC43 spike overlapping peptide pool stimulation. CDR3 protein: CASRVSSNEKLFF. The sequence in DNA is TGCGCCAGCAGAGTCAGCTCTAATGAAAAACTGTTTTTT.